This TCR beta chain was sequenced during a study of T-cell reconstitution after alpha-beta-depleted transplantation in children. This clonotype was counted many times. Its specificity is not known. The TCRbeta library was prepared with unique molecular identifiers. Using its own MiXCR run on the PCR reads, TCRdb lists one record per CDR3 protein. The sample holds 500,000 or so distinct CDR3 sequences, approximately 10% seen once. General observations from the study: Several hundred expanded graft clones reportedly were the source of alpha-beta T cells about two months after transplant. There were some patients whose high TCRbeta diversity at day 60 came from surviving recipient T cells and thymic progenitors. From newly produced T cells came most of the T-cell counts and diversity one year after transplant.

V lost 0 bases, J lost 1 base, and 13 bases lay in between. CDR1 and CDR2 (germline): LGHNA, YSLEER. The CDR3 covers 17 residues. The receptor comes from a female patient aged 2-9 years who had a stem cell transplant for aplastic anemia, so the T cells may come from the graft donor. The sequencing used PBMCs, mostly from graft donor cells, collected 180 days after TCRalphabeta/CD19-depleted stem cell transplant. This chain joins TRBV4-3 and TRBJ2-1, with a possible D match to TRBD2 (6 bases). The CDR3 reads CASSQDSLAGSYNEQFF. The CDR3 DNA reads as TGCGCCAGCAGCCAAGATAGTTTGGCGGGGTCCTACAATGAGCAGTTCTTC.